These 9 T cell receptor beta chains share one sample of origin, sequenced in a study of blood T cell repertoires in COVID-19. The table came from immunoSEQ multiplex PCR; TCRdb's copy has only in-frame clones and leaves some out. The profile covers around 170,000 clones, with approximately 80% appearing a single time and 14% taken by the ten largest. Material: PBMCs or T cells enriched from blood (not recorded which). Every receptor here comes from a man in his fifties or sixties who had been exposed to COVID-19.

The J gene is TRBJ2-1, the V gene TRBV11-2; TRBD1 matches at 7 bases. The V and J ends lost 5 bases and 6 bases, in that order; junction bases with no gene match: 4. The CDR3 covers 13 residues. From germline, CDR1 is SGHAT and CDR2 FQNNGV. The CDR3, as DNA: TGTGCCAGCAGCCGGGACAGAATCAATGAGCAGTTCTTC. It translates to CASSRDRINEQFF.

This chain links TRBV7-3 with TRBJ2-2, with D maybe TRBD1 (6 bases). From germline, CDR1 is SGHTA and CDR2 FQGTGA. The CDR3 extends over 13 amino acids. Deletions cut 5 bases from V and 3 bases from J, with 7 bases between. This CDR3 reads CASSRTDTGELFF. CDR3 bases: TGTGCCAGCAGCCGGACAGACACCGGGGAGCTGTTTTTT.

This clone showed up just a few times. The chain has TRBV5-1 and TRBJ2-7, with TRBD1 identical over 7 bases. The junction had 7 bases not matched to a gene; V was cut back by 4 bases and J by 0 bases. This CDR3 is built from 15 residues. The germline gives CDR1 SGHRS, CDR2 YFSETQ. The CDR3 spells CASSPLTGSSYEQYF. For the CDR3, the DNA is TGCGCCAGCAGCCCTTTGACAGGGAGCTCCTACGAGCAGTACTTC.

V is TRBV5-8 and J is TRBJ1-4; tentative D call: TRBD1 (6 bases). The V and J ends lost 4 bases and 7 bases respectively, with 14 bases between them. In germline, CDR1 is SGHTS, CDR2 YDEGEE. There are 14 residues in the CDR3. DNA for the CDR3: TGTGCCAGCAGCACCGGACAGCCGGGTGAAAAACTGTTTTTT. It is translated as CASSTGQPGEKLFF.

There are a few counts of this clone. The rearrangement links TRBV27 to TRBJ1-2; D might be TRBD1 (5 bases). The germline CDR1 and CDR2 sequences are MNHEY and SMNVEV (reference sequence). The V end was cut by 3 bases, the J end by 2 bases, with 10 bases between. The CDR3 is made up of 14 amino acids. The CDR3 DNA follows: TGTGCCAGCAGTTTGGGACGGGGGAACTATGGCTACACCTTC. Translation gives CASSLGRGNYGYTF.

The chain carries TRBV7-3 and TRBJ2-2, with TRBD1 identical over 7 bases. The CDR3 spans 15 residues. Germline CDR1 and CDR2: SGHTA and FQGTGA. V lost 6 bases to trimming and J lost 4 bases; unmatched junction nucleotides: 8. CDR3 amino acids: CASRTQGQSTGELFF. For the CDR3, the DNA is TGTGCCAGCAGGACACAGGGACAGAGCACCGGGGAGCTGTTTTTT.

The chain links TRBV10-3 to TRBJ2-3, with 8 bases identical to TRBD1. In germline, CDR1 is ENHRY, CDR2 SYGVKD. This CDR3 is 19 amino acids long. After removal of 8 bases from V and 2 bases from J, the junction contained 21 bases not matched to a gene. In DNA, the CDR3 is TGTGCCATCCCAAAACCGGGACAGGCTCATAAGGATATCACAGATACGCAGTATTTT. Protein sequence: CAIPKPGQAHKDITDTQYF.

This chain uses TRBV19 with TRBJ1-2; TRBD1 aligns across 12 bases. CDR1 is LNHDA and CDR2 is SQIVND in the germline V gene (reference sequence). The CDR3 is 18 amino acids. After removal of 3 bases from V and 5 bases from J, the junction contained 13 bases not matched to a gene. The CDR3 region has the DNA TGTGCCAGTAGTATCGGGGGGACAGGGGGCAAGGTTCGTTATGGCTACACCTTC. This codes for CASSIGGTGGKVRYGYTF.

This chain's CDR3 is CASSWSGLAGGLGTGELFF. The CDR3 DNA reads as TGTGCCAGCAGCTGGTCGGGACTAGCGGGAGGCTTAGGAACCGGGGAGCTGTTTTTT. The genes are TRBV13 and TRBJ2-2; 15 nucleotides agree with TRBD2. From germline, CDR1 is PRHDT and CDR2 FYEKMQ (reference sequence). J was trimmed by 5 bases and V by 4 bases; bases with no gene match: 11. The CDR3 has 19 residues.